This T cell receptor (beta chain) came from a study of T cell repertoires in cytomegalovirus infection. For the study at large: Used in the study were CMV epitopes, some recently identified and HLA-C-restricted, others well-studied and HLA-B-restricted. TCR beta signatures that were public indicated CMV infection and matching HLA type. Findings of the study overall: Pooled public TCR beta family frequency picked out CMV carriers with the relevant HLA. The study found HLA-C-restricted CMV-specific TCR beta clonotypes dominating the ex vivo response.

Between the trimmed V and J ends, which lost 8 bases and 4 bases, there was a span of 12 bases. CDR1 and CDR2 from the germline V gene are SNHLY and FYNNEI. The length of the CDR3 is 12 residues. About this clonotype itself: Its antigen is undetermined.

TCRdb reanalysed the reads using MiXCR and keeps one entry per CDR3 protein. The sample lists 650,000 to 900,000 distinct CDR3 sequences; around 29% were seen once. The sequences come from cultured CD8+ T cells from PBMCs, collected from culture after CMV antigen stimulation. The chain carries TRBV2 and TRBJ2-7; the D is unclear. The receptor comes from a human donor in good health (CMV status not recorded). Some clones in this sample may be carry-over from other donors' samples. The CDR3 nucleotides read TGTGCCAGCTCCGGGTTACTTTACGAGCAGTACTTC. Its translation: CASSGLLYEQYF.